A single sample is the source of the 27 T cell receptor beta chains below, sequenced in a study of human T cells and chemical hapten exposure. TCRdb redid the calling of the RACE reads with MiXCR, one entry per CDR3 protein. The sample has 50,000 to 70,000 distinct CDR3 sequences; under 15% are singletons. Time point described: patch test 3, about 24 weeks after DPC sensitization. The treatment is: therapeutic diphenylcyclopropenone sensitization with weekly scalp DPC. Sequenced here: whole blood, sampled in connection with sensitization to the hapten diphenylcyclopropenone (DPC). These receptors originate from a man between 25 and 39 years old with alopecia areata. Some clones in this sample may be carry-over from other donors' samples.

This clonotype was detected once. The rearrangement uses TRBV9 and TRBJ2-7; a weak D match, TRBD1 (6 bases). Germline V lookup: CDR1 SGDLS, CDR2 YYNGEE. This CDR3 has 13 amino acids. The V gene lost 7 bases and the J gene lost 5 bases, with 16 bases spanning the gap. The CDR3 DNA is TGTGCCAGCCATCTAACATACAGGGACGAGCAGTACTTC. Protein: CASHLTYRDEQYF.

This clonotype has just a few counts. J is TRBJ1-1 and V is TRBV4-3; unclear D gene. V lost 3 bases and J 0 bases, leaving 14 bases between the germline ends. The CDR3 covers 16 residues. The germline V gene has CDR1 LGHNA and CDR2 YSLEER. The CDR3 DNA reads TGCGCCAGCAGCCAGACCCTATATCGTATGAACACTGAAGCTTTCTTT. This encodes CASSQTLYRMNTEAFF.

In this sample, this clonotype turned up many times. The chain joins TRBV7-3 to TRBJ2-6, with D hard to call. The CDR3 runs 18 residues. Germline values: CDR1 SGHTA, CDR2 FQGTGA. The germline V and J ends were trimmed by 2 bases and 0 bases, with 14 bases remaining between them. The CDR3 region is CASSLSYSPSSGANVLTF. DNA of the CDR3: TGTGCCAGCAGCTTATCGTACAGTCCCAGCTCTGGGGCCAACGTCCTGACTTTC.

Many counts were recorded for this clonotype. The chain recombines TRBV2 with TRBJ2-4; D is ambiguous. Between the trimmed V and J ends, which lost 6 bases and 3 bases, there was a span of 21 bases. The CDR3 covers 17 residues. Germline values: CDR1 SNHLY, CDR2 FYNNEI. CDR3 protein: CASSPGDTLKIKNIQYF. In DNA form, the CDR3 reads TGTGCCAGCAGCCCTGGGGATACCCTGAAGATCAAAAACATTCAGTACTTC.

This clonotype came up a few times. The chain is built from TRBV10-1 and TRBJ2-7, with D possibly TRBD1 on 6 matching bases. The CDR3 covers 15 residues. Germline V gives CDR1 WNHNN, CDR2 SYGVQD (reference sequence). V was clipped by 2 bases and J by 1 base, with 12 bases between them. CDR3: CASSEPHRDSYEQYF. The CDR3, as DNA: TGCGCCAGCAGTGAGCCCCACAGGGATTCCTACGAGCAGTACTTC.

The chain links TRBV28 to TRBJ1-2; D not certain. The CDR3 contains 13 residues. The germline V gene has CDR1 MDHEN and CDR2 SYDVKM. Trimming took off 3 bases at V and 4 bases at J, with 9 bases between the two ends. The CDR3 loop is CASSLQPFYGYTF. CDR3 nucleotide sequence: TGTGCCAGCAGTTTGCAACCGTTCTATGGCTACACCTTC.

This clonotype appeared many times. V usage is TRBV20-1 and J usage is TRBJ2-6, with TRBD1 identical over 8 bases. Per the germline V gene, CDR1 is DFQATT and CDR2 is SNEGSKA (reference sequence). This CDR3 is built from 15 residues. J gave up 0 bases and V 6 bases, and 4 bases lay outside the gene matches. As DNA, the CDR3 is TGCAGTGCAGGGACAGGCCTCTCTGGGGCCAACGTCCTGACTTTC. Translation gives CSAGTGLSGANVLTF.

This clonotype was detected a few times. The J gene is TRBJ1-2, the V gene TRBV6-1; 7 bases agree with TRBD1. This CDR3 is built from 15 residues. Germline V gene sequence: CDR1 MNHNS, CDR2 SASEGT. J lost 4 bases, V lost 2 bases, and 7 bases had no gene match. The CDR3 DNA reads as TGTGCCAGCAGTGAAATAACAGGGGCGGGCTATGGCTACACCTTC. This encodes CASSEITGAGYGYTF.

V and J are TRBV7-9 and TRBJ2-1; 9 nucleotides line up with TRBD2. Germline CDR1 is SEHNR and CDR2 is FQNEAQ (reference sequence). This CDR3 contains 17 residues. V dropped 5 bases and J dropped 7; count of bases not matched to a gene: 15. The DNA of the CDR3 is TGTGCCAGCAGCCCTGGGTCGCATAGCGGGGGCGCAAATGAGCAGTTCTTC. This translates into CASSPGSHSGGANEQFF.

This clonotype was observed at least ten times. The chain carries TRBV27 and TRBJ2-5, with D tentatively TRBD1 (6 bases). The CDR3 spans 14 residues. Trimming removed 3 bases from V and 1 base from J, with 9 bases in between. Germline CDR1 is MNHEY and CDR2 is SMNVEV (reference sequence). CDR3 residues: CASSLYRAQETQYF. Here the CDR3 DNA reads TGTGCCAGCAGTTTGTACAGGGCCCAAGAGACCCAGTACTTC.

Turning to this clonotype: This may be a read error: a much more frequent sequence differs by one nucleotide. The chain recombines TRBV2 with TRBJ1-2; maybe TRBD1 (5 bases). Germline-derived CDR1 and CDR2 are SNHLY and FYNNEI. The V and J ends lost 5 bases and 3 bases respectively, with 16 bases between them. This CDR3 comprises 15 residues. The CDR3 sequence: CASSRDPGRDYGYTF. Here the CDR3 DNA reads TGTGCCAGCAGTCGGGACCCAGGGCGGGACTATGGCTACACCTTC.

J is TRBJ2-1 and V is TRBV4-2; 11 bases map to TRBD1. J gave up 2 bases and V 3 bases, and 0 bases lay outside the gene matches. The V gene's germline CDR1 is LGHNA and CDR2 YNFKEQ. The CDR3 loop spans 15 amino acids. As DNA, the CDR3 is TGTGCCAGCAGCCAGGACAGGGGGCCCTACAATGAGCAGTTCTTC. Translated, it gives CASSQDRGPYNEQFF.

The chain uses TRBV29-1 and TRBJ2-4; D may correspond to TRBD1 or TRBD2 (5 bases each). Germline V gives CDR1 SQVTM, CDR2 ANQGSEA. This CDR3 spans 16 amino acids. The germline V and J ends were trimmed by 6 bases and 9 bases, with 27 bases remaining between them. The CDR3 DNA reads as TGCAGCGTGCTAGGGGACGGTTCCTCAACTCGCCCCATTCAGTACTTC. Protein product: CSVLGDGSSTRPIQYF.

This rearrangement joins TRBV7-3 to TRBJ1-1, with no clear D. In germline, CDR1 is SGHTA, CDR2 FQGTGA. The CDR3 totals 19 residues. The V gene lost 3 bases and the J gene lost 0 bases, with 23 bases spanning the gap. The CDR3 protein is CASSLTNTGPLPMNTEAFF. The CDR3 DNA sequence: TGTGCCAGCAGCTTGACGAACACCGGGCCCTTACCCATGAACACTGAAGCTTTCTTT.

This clonotype came up a few times. V gene TRBV11-2 combines with J gene TRBJ1-1; a weak D match, TRBD1 (5 bases). Per the germline V gene, CDR1 is SGHAT and CDR2 is FQNNGV. The CDR3 consists of 13 residues. Trimming removed 1 base at V and 12 bases at J, with 15 bases between. The CDR3 DNA reads TGTGCCAGCAGCTTAGGTCAAGGGGCCCATCCTTTCTTT. This gives the protein CASSLGQGAHPFF.

This clonotype was recorded at least ten times. The chain combines TRBV11-1 with TRBJ2-3, with 9 bases matching TRBD1. This CDR3 spans 15 amino acids. CDR1 is SGHAT, CDR2 FQDESV, per germline (reference sequence). V lost 3 bases, J lost 3 bases, and 4 bases stayed unmatched. The CDR3 nucleotides read TGTGCCAGCAGCTTCCGGGACAGGGATACAGATACGCAGTATTTT. Residues: CASSFRDRDTDTQYF.

Worth noting for this clonotype: Being one base from a much bigger clone, this may be a read error. The chain uses TRBV28 and TRBJ2-7, with no clear D. The CDR3 sequence is 13 residues long. CDR1 is MDHEN and CDR2 is SYDVKM in the germline V gene. CDR3 DNA: TGTGCCAGCAGCCCCCCCGGAGCCTACGAGCGGTACTTC. Translated: CASSPPGAYERYF.

This clonotype was seen a handful of times. This chain uses TRBV6-5 with TRBJ1-3, with D possibly TRBD1 on 6 matching bases. Trimming left V 6 bases short and J 2 bases short, with 8 bases between. This CDR3 has 13 residues. Germline V gene sequence: CDR1 MNHEY, CDR2 SVGAGI. CDR3 nucleotides: TGTGCCAGCAGCAGACAGGCTGGAAACACCATATATTTT. This encodes CASSRQAGNTIYF.

This clonotype has more than one count but fewer than ten. V gene TRBV19 combines with J gene TRBJ2-3; D unclear. The CDR3 covers 14 residues. CDR1 LNHDA and CDR2 SQIVND come from the germline V gene (reference sequence). The V gene lost 1 base and the J gene lost 4 bases, with 9 bases spanning the gap. CDR3 sequence reads: CASSIGGTADTQYF. CDR3 DNA sequence: TGTGCCAGTAGTATAGGAGGAACCGCAGATACGCAGTATTTT.

This clonotype was seen a few times. This sequence joins TRBV2 and TRBJ2-1; D unresolved. V lost 7 bases, J lost 5 bases, and 15 bases lay in between. The CDR3 runs to 14 residues. CDR1 and CDR2 (germline): SNHLY, FYNNEI. The CDR3 spells CASIDWTTNNEQFF. The CDR3 DNA sequence: TGTGCCAGCATTGATTGGACGACCAACAATGAGCAGTTCTTC.

The chain uses TRBV18 and TRBJ1-2; TRBD1 is a possible D gene (6 bases). The ends were cut back, 3 bases at V and 4 bases at J, with 12 bases in the middle. Looked up from germline, CDR1 is KGHSH and CDR2 is LQKENI. The CDR3 contains 14 residues. CDR3 in amino acids: CASSPADSSYGYTF. As DNA, the CDR3 is TGTGCCAGCTCACCTGCGGACAGCTCCTATGGCTACACCTTC. The variable domain in full, completed from reference TRBV18 and TRBJ1-2, reads NAGVMQNPRHLVRRRGQEARLRCSPMKGHSHVYWYRQLPEEGLKFMVYLQKENIIDESGMPKERFSAEFPKEGPSILRIQQVVRGDSAAYFCASSPADSSYGYTFGSGTRLTVV.

This clonotype was counted at least ten times. This sequence joins TRBV6-2 or TRBV6-3 and TRBJ2-3; D might be TRBD2 (6 bases). V gave up 6 bases and J gave up 2 bases, with 9 bases separating them. Germline CDR1 and CDR2: MNHEY and SVGEGT. The CDR3 extends over 13 amino acids. The CDR3 loop is CASRRDATDTQYF. The CDR3 DNA is TGTGCCAGCAGGCGGGACGCCACAGATACGCAGTATTTT.

This clonotype has only a few counts. The chain has TRBV20-1 and TRBJ2-1; 7 nucleotides match TRBD2. Germline CDR1 DFQATT, CDR2 SNEGSKA (reference sequence). The V gene end was trimmed by 0 bases and the J gene end by 4 bases; junction bases not matched to a gene: 6. The CDR3 contains 15 residues. CDR3 coding DNA: TGCAGTGCTAGAGATCTGGCGGGGGAATACAATGAGCAGTTCTTC. Its translation: CSARDLAGEYNEQFF.

V is TRBV2 and J is TRBJ2-6, with TRBD2 as a possible D gene (5 bases). CDR3 size: 14 residues. CDR1 is SNHLY and CDR2 is FYNNEI in the germline V gene. V gave up 6 bases and J gave up 1 base, with 7 bases separating them. The CDR3 reads CASRRDSGANVLTF. CDR3 in DNA: TGTGCCAGCAGGAGGGATTCTGGGGCCAACGTCCTGACTTTC.

With respect to this clonotype: A much larger clone lies one base from this, so it may be a read error. This chain links TRBV6-6 with TRBJ2-5, with 10 positions matching TRBD1. Germline V lookup: CDR1 MNHNY, CDR2 SVGAGI (reference sequence). The CDR3 length is 16 residues. The CDR3 DNA is TGTGTCAGCAGTCCCTGGGACAGGGGATTTCTAGAGACCCAGTACTTC. Translated: CVSSPWDRGFLETQYF.

The rearrangement links TRBV6-1 to TRBJ2-5; D remains unclear. CDR1 is MNHNS and CDR2 is SASEGT in the germline V gene. The CDR3 covers 18 residues. Trimming removed 6 bases at V and 2 bases at J, with 25 bases between. The CDR3 DNA sequence: TGTGCCAGCAGACCTAGGGCTCCGGGTCCCTTCGATCAAGAGACCCAGTACTTC. Protein: CASRPRAPGPFDQETQYF.

V and J are TRBV29-1 and TRBJ2-3; 13 bases align to TRBD2. V lost 6 bases to trimming and J lost 5 bases; unmatched junction nucleotides: 8. CDR1 and CDR2 (germline): SQVTM, ANQGSEA. The CDR3 runs to 15 residues. CDR3 sequence (DNA): TGCAGCGTCCGTGGACTAGCGGGGGCTATAGATACGCAGTATTTT. Encoded protein: CSVRGLAGAIDTQYF.